This TCR beta chain was identified in a study of cytomegalovirus exposure and HLA in healthy donors. The donors, nominally healthy at sampling, likely had unrecorded immune exposures. Primers: 60 Vbeta forward and 13 Jbeta reverse. Method: immunoSEQ multiplex PCR; TCRdb's copy keeps in-frame clones and lacks some. Found here are some 180,000 clones, around 75% of them singletons; the top ten hold less than 3.5%. Whole-study findings and limits: With later analysis, a missense DCLRE1C variant became linked to TCR beta V- and J-gene trimming. Investigators reported 150 to 200 TCR beta chains as tied to cytomegalovirus.

To note about this clone: Its antigen is unknown.

The V end was cut by 5 bases, the J end by 0 bases, with 11 bases between. This CDR3 is built from 14 residues. CDR1 is MNHEY, CDR2 SVGAGI, per germline. The clonotype comes from a female donor in good health and CMV-seronegative. Sequenced: PBMCs. The chain links TRBV6-5 to TRBJ2-7, with D tentatively TRBD1 (6 bases). CDR3: CASSAGVSSYEQYF. Written as DNA, the CDR3 is TGTGCCAGCAGTGCAGGGGTGAGCTCCTACGAGCAGTACTTC.